These 14 T cell receptor beta chains share one sample of origin, sequenced in a study of CD8 T cells in Susac syndrome. It was with random hexamers that about 0.45 to 1 ug RNA was reverse transcribed. TCRdb redid the calling of the immunoSEQ multiplex PCR reads with MiXCR, one entry per CDR3 protein. The table includes over 95,000 distinct CDR3 sequences, about 90% detected once. The sequenced material came from CD4+ T cells from PBMCs. Source of these receptors: a human donor in good health.

The chain is built from TRBV5-1 and TRBJ1-4; a possible D gene is TRBD1 (5 bases). V lost 0 bases, J lost 3 bases, and 18 bases lay in between. The CDR3 runs 18 residues. Germline V gives CDR1 SGHRS, CDR2 YFSETQ. Written as DNA, the CDR3 is TGCGCCAGCAGCTTGGAGGGGCCGACCGCGGTCGCTAATGAAAAACTGTTTTTT. Translated: CASSLEGPTAVANEKLFF.

This chain uses TRBV19 with TRBJ2-2; tentative D call: TRBD1 (7 bases). Germline lookup yields CDR1 LNHDA and CDR2 SQIVND (reference sequence). The CDR3 totals 14 residues. V gave up 6 bases and J gave up 3 bases, with 11 bases separating them. The CDR3 region has the DNA TGTGCCAGTAGGGCAGGGGGGTACACCGGGGAGCTGTTTTTT. It encodes CASRAGGYTGELFF.

The rearrangement uses TRBV6-2 or TRBV6-3 and TRBJ1-4; D is ambiguous. From germline, CDR1 is MNHEY and CDR2 SVGEGT. Trimming took 6 bases from V and 0 from J, leaving 14 bases between them. CDR3 size: 16 residues. CDR3 sequence (DNA): TGTGCCAGCAGGATTGGTTTCATCGCAACTAATGAAAAACTGTTTTTT. It specifies CASRIGFIATNEKLFF.

This clonotype was recorded once. This rearrangement joins TRBV7-2 to TRBJ1-4, with 7 bases that match TRBD1. V trimming: 1 base; J trimming: 7 bases; junction bases outside the gene matches: 9. Germline loops: CDR1 SGHTA, CDR2 FQGNSA. The CDR3 contains 16 residues. The CDR3 sequence is CASSLGGEGAREKLFF. CDR3 DNA: TGTGCCAGCAGCTTAGGAGGAGAGGGGGCGCGTGAAAAACTGTTTTTT.

In its sample, this clonotype was seen once. The CDR3 is CAWSGDRKAGNTIYF. CDR3 sequence (DNA): TGTGCCTGGAGTGGGGACAGAAAAGCGGGAAACACCATATATTTT. This chain links TRBV30 with TRBJ1-3; 7 bases map to TRBD1. V lost 1 base and J lost 4; bases outside the gene matches: 7. CDR3 length: 15 residues. The germline V gene has CDR1 GTSNPN and CDR2 SVGIG (reference sequence).

V is TRBV6-4 and J is TRBJ2-1; 9 bases match TRBD2. J was trimmed by 4 bases and V by 7 bases; bases with no gene match: 5. The CDR3 loop spans 14 amino acids. CDR1 is MRHNA and CDR2 is SNTAGT in the germline V gene. The CDR3 here is CASKASGAYNEQFF. In DNA form, the CDR3 reads TGTGCCAGCAAAGCTAGCGGGGCTTACAATGAGCAGTTCTTC.

The count of this clonotype is one. The chain uses TRBV20-1 and TRBJ2-1; TRBD2 matches at 12 bases. This CDR3 comprises 14 residues. In germline, CDR1 is DFQATT, CDR2 SNEGSKA (reference sequence). V was pared by 7 bases and J by 4 bases, with 5 bases of the junction left unmatched. The CDR3 DNA reads TGCAGTGAGACTAGCGGGAGTGGTTACAATGAGCAGTTCTTC. Translation: CSETSGSGYNEQFF.

The chain is built from TRBV11-1 and TRBJ1-1; D is perhaps TRBD1 (5 bases). CDR1 is SGHAT and CDR2 is FQDESV in the germline V gene (reference sequence). CDR3 size: 17 residues. V was cut by 1 base and J by 3 bases, with 18 bases left in between. Written as DNA, the CDR3 is TGTGCCAGCAGCTTAGTCTGGGGGGACGGTCGAGACACTGAAGCTTTCTTT. Amino acid sequence: CASSLVWGDGRDTEAFF.

The V call is TRBV29-1, the J call TRBJ2-3; the D is unclear. Germline V gene data show CDR1 as SQVTM and CDR2 as ANQGSEA. The CDR3 covers 12 residues. V gave up 8 bases and J gave up 2 bases, with 11 bases separating them. The CDR3: CSTGTVTDTQYF. The CDR3, as DNA: TGCAGCACCGGTACAGTCACAGATACGCAGTATTTT.

This clonotype was counted between two and nine times. The genes are TRBV6-1 and TRBJ2-1; the D is unclear. This CDR3 has 16 amino acids. The germline gives CDR1 MNHNS, CDR2 SASEGT. V was shortened by 6 bases and J by 0 bases, with 15 bases between the two germline ends. The CDR3 bases are TGTGCCAGCAGCCACGACGGAGTGAGCTCCTACAATGAGCAGTTCTTC. Translated: CASSHDGVSSYNEQFF.

The chain combines TRBV20-1 with TRBJ1-2, with D uncertain. Looked up from germline, CDR1 is DFQATT and CDR2 is SNEGSKA (reference sequence). Trimming shortened V by 0 bases and J by 0 bases, and 14 bases separated the two germline ends. The CDR3 is 16 residues long. CDR3 sequence (DNA): TGCAGTGCTAGAGATCCAGCCCCCGGGACTAACTATGGCTACACCTTC. Protein: CSARDPAPGTNYGYTF.

The V call is TRBV20-1, the J call TRBJ1-1; possible D gene TRBD1, 5 bases. This CDR3 has 14 residues. Germline assignment: CDR1 DFQATT and CDR2 SNEGSKA (reference sequence). Trimming shortened V by 5 bases and J by 4 bases, and 17 bases separated the two germline ends. CDR3 amino acids: CSAYREGRGTEAFF. In nucleotides, the CDR3 is TGCAGTGCTTACCGGGAGGGGAGAGGCACTGAAGCTTTCTTT.

The rearrangement joins TRBV23-1 to TRBJ2-7; 7 nucleotides align to TRBD2. TRBV23-1 carries the ORF label, with uncertain function. CDR3 length: 14 residues. Trimming removed 4 bases from V and 6 bases from J; junction bases left unmatched: 9. CDR3 region: CASSRKRERGEQYF. The CDR3 nucleotides are TGCGCCAGCAGTCGTAAACGGGAGCGGGGCGAGCAGTACTTC.

This clonotype has just a few counts. V is TRBV19 and J is TRBJ2-2; no firm D call. Germline CDR1 reads LNHDA; CDR2 reads SQIVND (reference sequence). The ends were cut back, 6 bases at V and 6 bases at J, with 5 bases in the middle. The CDR3 loop spans 11 amino acids. This CDR3 reads CASRVAGELFF. The CDR3 nucleotides are TGTGCCAGTAGGGTCGCCGGGGAGCTGTTTTTT.